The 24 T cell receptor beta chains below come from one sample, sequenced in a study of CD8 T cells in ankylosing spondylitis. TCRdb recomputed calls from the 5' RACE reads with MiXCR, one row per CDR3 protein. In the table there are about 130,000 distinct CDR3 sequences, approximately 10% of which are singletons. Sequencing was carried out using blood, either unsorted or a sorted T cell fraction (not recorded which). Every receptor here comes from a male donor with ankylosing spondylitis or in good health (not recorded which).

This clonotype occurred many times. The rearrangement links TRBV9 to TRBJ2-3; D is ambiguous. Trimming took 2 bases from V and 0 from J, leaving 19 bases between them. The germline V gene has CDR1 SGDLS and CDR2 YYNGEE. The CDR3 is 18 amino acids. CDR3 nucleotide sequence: TGTGCCAGCAGCGTCCCCGTTATGGCAGCCGAAAGCACAGATACGCAGTATTTT. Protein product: CASSVPVMAAESTDTQYF.

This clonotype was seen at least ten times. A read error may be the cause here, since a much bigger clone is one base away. The CDR3 sequence: CASSFGSSGANGLTF. The CDR3 DNA sequence: TGCGCCAGCAGCTTTGGGAGCTCTGGGGCCAACGGCCTGACTTTC. V gene TRBV5-1 combines with J gene TRBJ2-6; D may correspond to TRBD1 or TRBD2 (5 bases each). The CDR3 runs to 15 residues. Germline CDR1 and CDR2: SGHRS and YFSETQ.

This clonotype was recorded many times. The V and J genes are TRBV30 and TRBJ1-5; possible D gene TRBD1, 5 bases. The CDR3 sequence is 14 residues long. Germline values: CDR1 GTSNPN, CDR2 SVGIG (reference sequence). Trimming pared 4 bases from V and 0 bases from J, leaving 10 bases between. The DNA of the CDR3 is TGTGCCTGGACCCCGGGGGTTAGCAATCAGCCCCAGCATTTT. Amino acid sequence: CAWTPGVSNQPQHF.

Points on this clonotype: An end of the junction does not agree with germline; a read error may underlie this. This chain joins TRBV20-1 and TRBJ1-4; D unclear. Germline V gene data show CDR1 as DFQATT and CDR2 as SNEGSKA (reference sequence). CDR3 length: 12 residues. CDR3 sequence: CSAPIRPQAPLF. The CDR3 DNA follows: TGCAGTGCTCCAATTCGTCCGCAGGCCCCGCTTTTT.

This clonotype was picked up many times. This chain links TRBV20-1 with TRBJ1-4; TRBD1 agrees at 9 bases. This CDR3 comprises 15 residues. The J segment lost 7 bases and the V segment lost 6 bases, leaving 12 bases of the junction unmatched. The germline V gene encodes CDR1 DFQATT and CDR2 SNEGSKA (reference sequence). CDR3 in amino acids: CSARSGTGNREKLFF. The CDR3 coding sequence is TGCAGTGCCAGATCCGGGACAGGGAATCGTGAAAAACTGTTTTTT.

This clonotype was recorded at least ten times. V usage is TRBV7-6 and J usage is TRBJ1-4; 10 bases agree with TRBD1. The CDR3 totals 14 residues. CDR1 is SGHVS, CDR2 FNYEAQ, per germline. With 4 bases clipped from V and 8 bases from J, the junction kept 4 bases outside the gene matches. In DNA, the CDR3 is TGTGCCAGCAGCTCGGACAGGGGGAACGAAAAACTGTTTTTT. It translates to CASSSDRGNEKLFF.

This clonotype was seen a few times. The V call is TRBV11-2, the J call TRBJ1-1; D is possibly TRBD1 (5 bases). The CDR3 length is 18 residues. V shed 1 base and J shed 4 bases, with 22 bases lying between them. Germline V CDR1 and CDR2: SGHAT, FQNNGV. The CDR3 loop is CASSLGGLSPPESTEAFF. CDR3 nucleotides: TGTGCCAGCAGCTTAGGGGGACTCAGCCCTCCGGAGAGCACTGAAGCTTTCTTT.

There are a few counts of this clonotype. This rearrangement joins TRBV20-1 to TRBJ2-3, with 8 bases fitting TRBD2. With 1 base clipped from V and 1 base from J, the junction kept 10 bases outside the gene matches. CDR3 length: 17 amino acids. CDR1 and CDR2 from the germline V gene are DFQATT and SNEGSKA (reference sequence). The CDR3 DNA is TGCAGTGCTAGAGGGGGGTCGAGCGGGGGACGCACAGATACGCAGTATTTT. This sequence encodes CSARGGSSGGRTDTQYF.

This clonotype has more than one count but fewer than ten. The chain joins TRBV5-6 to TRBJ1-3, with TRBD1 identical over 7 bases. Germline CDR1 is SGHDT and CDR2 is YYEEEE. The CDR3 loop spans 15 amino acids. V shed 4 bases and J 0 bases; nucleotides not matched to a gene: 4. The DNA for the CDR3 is TGTGCCAGCAGCGCTGACAGGGCCTCTGGAAACACCATATATTTT. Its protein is CASSADRASGNTIYF.

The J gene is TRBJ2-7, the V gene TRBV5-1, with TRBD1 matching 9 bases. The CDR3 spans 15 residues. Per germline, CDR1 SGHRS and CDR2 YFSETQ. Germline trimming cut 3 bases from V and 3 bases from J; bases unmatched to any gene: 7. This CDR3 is CASSWRDRAIYEQYF. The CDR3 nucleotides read TGCGCCAGCAGCTGGAGGGACAGGGCGATCTACGAGCAGTACTTC.

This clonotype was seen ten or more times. The CDR3 DNA reads as TGCGCCAGCAGGCTGGGAGCGGGAGGATCTTACGAGCAGTACTTC. Translation: CASRLGAGGSYEQYF. The chain combines TRBV5-1 with TRBJ2-7, with 9 bases aligning to TRBD2. Per germline, CDR1 SGHRS and CDR2 YFSETQ. V was clipped by 5 bases and J by 4 bases; unmatched bases: 10. The CDR3 runs to 15 residues.

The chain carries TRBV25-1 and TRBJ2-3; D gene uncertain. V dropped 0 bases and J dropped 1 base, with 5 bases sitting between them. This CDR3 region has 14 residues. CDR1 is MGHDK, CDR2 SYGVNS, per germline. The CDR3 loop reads CASSEYQGTDTQYF. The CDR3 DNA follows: TGTGCCAGCAGTGAATATCAGGGCACAGATACGCAGTATTTT.

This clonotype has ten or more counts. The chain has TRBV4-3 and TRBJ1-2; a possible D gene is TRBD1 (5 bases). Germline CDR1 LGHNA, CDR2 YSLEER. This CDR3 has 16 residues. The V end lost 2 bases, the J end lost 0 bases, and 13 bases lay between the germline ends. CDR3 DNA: TGCGCCAGCAGCCAAAGCACAGGACTAGCTAACTATGGCTACACCTTC. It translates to CASSQSTGLANYGYTF.

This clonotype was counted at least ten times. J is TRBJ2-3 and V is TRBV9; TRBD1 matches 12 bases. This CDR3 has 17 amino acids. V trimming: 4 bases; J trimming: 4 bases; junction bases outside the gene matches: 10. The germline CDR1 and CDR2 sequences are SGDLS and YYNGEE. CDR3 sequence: CASSITGTGGVADTQYF. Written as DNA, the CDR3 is TGTGCCAGCAGCATAACCGGGACAGGGGGCGTCGCAGATACGCAGTATTTT.

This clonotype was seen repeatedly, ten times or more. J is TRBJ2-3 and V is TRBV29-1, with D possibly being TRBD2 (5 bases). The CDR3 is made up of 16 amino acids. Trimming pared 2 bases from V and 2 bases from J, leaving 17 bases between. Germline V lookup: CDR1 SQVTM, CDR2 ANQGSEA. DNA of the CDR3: TGCAGCGTTGAACGGGATACGGGATTAAACACAGATACGCAGTATTTT. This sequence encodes CSVERDTGLNTDTQYF.

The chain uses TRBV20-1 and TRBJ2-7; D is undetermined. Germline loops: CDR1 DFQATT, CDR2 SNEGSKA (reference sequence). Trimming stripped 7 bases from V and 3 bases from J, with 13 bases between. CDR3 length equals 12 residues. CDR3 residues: CSVGFPGYEQYF. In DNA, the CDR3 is TGCAGTGTAGGGTTCCCCGGCTACGAGCAGTACTTC.

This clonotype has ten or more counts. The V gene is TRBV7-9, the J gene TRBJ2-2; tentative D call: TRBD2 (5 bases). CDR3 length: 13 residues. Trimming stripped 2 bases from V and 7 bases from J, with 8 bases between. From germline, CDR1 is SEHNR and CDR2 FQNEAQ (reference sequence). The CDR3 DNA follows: TGTGCCAGCAGCTTAACACGGGGCGGGGAGCTGTTTTTT. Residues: CASSLTRGGELFF.

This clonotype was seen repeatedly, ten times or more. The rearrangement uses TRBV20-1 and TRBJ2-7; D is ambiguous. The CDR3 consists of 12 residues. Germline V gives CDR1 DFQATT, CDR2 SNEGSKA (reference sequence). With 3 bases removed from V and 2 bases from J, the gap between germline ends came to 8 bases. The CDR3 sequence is CSASIGPYEQYF. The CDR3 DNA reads TGCAGTGCTAGTATAGGTCCCTACGAGCAGTACTTC.

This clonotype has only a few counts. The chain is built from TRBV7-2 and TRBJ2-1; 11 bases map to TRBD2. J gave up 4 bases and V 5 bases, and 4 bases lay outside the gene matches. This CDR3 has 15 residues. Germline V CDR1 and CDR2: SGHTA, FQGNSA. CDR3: CASSKSSGGYNEQFF. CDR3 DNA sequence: TGTGCCAGCAGCAAATCTAGCGGGGGGTACAATGAGCAGTTCTTC.

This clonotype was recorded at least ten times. The CDR3 bases are TGTGCCAGCAGTTACCTCCGTACGGCTAGCGGGGACGGTGAGCAGTTCTTC. Its translation: CASSYLRTASGDGEQFF. V gene TRBV6-5 combines with J gene TRBJ2-1, with TRBD2 identical over 9 bases. This CDR3 comprises 17 residues. V gave up 2 bases and J gave up 9 bases; unmatched junction bases: 14. From germline, CDR1 is MNHEY and CDR2 SVGAGI.

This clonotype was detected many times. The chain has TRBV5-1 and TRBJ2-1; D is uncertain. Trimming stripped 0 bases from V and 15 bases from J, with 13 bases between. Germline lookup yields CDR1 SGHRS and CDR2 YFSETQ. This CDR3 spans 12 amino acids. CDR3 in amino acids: CASSLEGSVWFF. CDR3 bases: TGCGCCAGCAGCTTGGAAGGCAGCGTGTGGTTCTTC.

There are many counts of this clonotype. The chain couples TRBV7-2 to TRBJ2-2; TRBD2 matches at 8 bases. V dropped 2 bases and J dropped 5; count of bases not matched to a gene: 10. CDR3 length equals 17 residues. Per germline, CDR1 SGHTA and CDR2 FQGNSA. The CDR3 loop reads CASSLRLRREATGELFF. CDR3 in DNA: TGTGCCAGCAGCTTAAGGCTCCGGCGGGAGGCTACCGGGGAGCTGTTTTTT.

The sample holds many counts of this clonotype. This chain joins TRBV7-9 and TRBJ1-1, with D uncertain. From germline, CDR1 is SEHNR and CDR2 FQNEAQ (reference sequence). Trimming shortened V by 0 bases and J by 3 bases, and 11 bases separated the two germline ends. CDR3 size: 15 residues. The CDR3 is CASSLATAGYTEAFF. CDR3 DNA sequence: TGTGCCAGCAGCTTAGCCACAGCCGGGTACACTGAAGCTTTCTTT.

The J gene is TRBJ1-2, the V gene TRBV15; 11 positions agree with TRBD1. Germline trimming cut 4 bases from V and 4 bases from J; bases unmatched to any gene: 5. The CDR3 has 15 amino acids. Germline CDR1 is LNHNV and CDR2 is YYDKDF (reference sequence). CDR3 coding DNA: TGTGCCACCAGCACGGACAGGGGGCTTACCTATGGCTACACCTTC. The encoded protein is CATSTDRGLTYGYTF.